The 11 T cell receptor beta chains below were found in one sample sequenced in a study of tumor and adjacent non-tumor tissue in lung cancer. This sample's RNA came from whole unsorted tissue. Three rounds of nested PCR, following a modified ARM-PCR protocol, produced the TCRbeta library. Using its own MiXCR run on the multiplex PCR reads, TCRdb lists one record per CDR3 protein. The sample carries 220,000 or so distinct CDR3 sequences, 71% recorded once. Sequenced material: lung tumor tissue. The receptor set was obtained from a man aged 55 to 69 with non-small cell lung cancer.

Note on this clonotype: An end of the junction differs from the germline gene, which may be a read error. V usage is TRBV4-1 and J usage is TRBJ1-5; the D gene is possibly TRBD1 (6 bases). Germline V CDR1 and CDR2: MGHRA, YSYEKL. The CDR3 totals 16 residues. CDR3 in amino acids: CASSQARGHLKQPQHF. DNA of the CDR3: TGCGCCAGCAGCCAGGCGCGGGGGCATTTAAAACAGCCTCAGCATTTT.

To note about this clonotype: A much larger clone lies one base from this, so it may be a read error. This likely comes from a read error, as the CDR3 has no conserved phenylalanine or tryptophan at its end. The rearrangement links TRBV4-2 to TRBJ2-5; 8 bases agree with TRBD2. This CDR3 has 15 amino acids. J was trimmed by 4 bases and V by 3 bases; bases with no gene match: 7. Germline assignment: CDR1 LGHNA and CDR2 YNFKEQ. Here the CDR3 DNA reads TGTGCCAGCAGCCAGGACTTAGCGGGGAGAGAGACCCAGTACTTA. Translation gives CASSQDLAGRETQYL.

This clonotype has more than one count but fewer than ten. CDR3 bases: TGTGCCAGCAGCCGGGACTACCCCTCCACCGGGGAGCTGTTTTTT. Protein: CASSRDYPSTGELFF. The rearrangement joins TRBV11-2 to TRBJ2-2, with 7 bases aligning to TRBD2. V was pared by 5 bases and J by 4 bases, with 7 bases of the junction left unmatched. This CDR3 has 15 amino acids. Germline CDR1 reads SGHAT; CDR2 reads FQNNGV.

Points on this clonotype: One end of the junction fails to match germline, which may point to a read error. The chain is built from TRBV12-3 or TRBV12-4 and TRBJ2-2, with D possibly being TRBD2 (6 bases). CDR3 length equals 15 residues. The CDR3 here is CVSSLRTIGVGELFF. For the CDR3, the DNA is TGTGTCAGCAGTTTAAGGACTATCGGCGTCGGGGAGCTATTTTTT.

As to this clonotype: Being one base from a much bigger clone, this may be a read error. The chain carries TRBV4-3 and TRBJ2-1, with 11 positions matching TRBD1. Germline CDR1 and CDR2: LGHNA and YSLEER. The CDR3 has 18 residues. The V and J ends lost 1 base and 4 bases, in that order; junction bases with no gene match: 9. CDR3 in DNA: TGCGCCAGCAGCCAAGGTTGGACAGGGGGCTCAGGATACAATGAGCAGTTCTTC. Amino acid sequence: CASSQGWTGGSGYNEQFF.

V gene TRBV20-1 combines with J gene TRBJ2-7; 8 nucleotides line up with TRBD2. V lost 6 bases and J lost 9; bases outside the gene matches: 19. The CDR3 totals 15 residues. Germline V gene lookup returns CDR1 DFQATT and CDR2 SNEGSKA (reference sequence). CDR3 in amino acids: CSARSSSSGCWGQYF. The CDR3 DNA sequence: TGCAGTGCAAGATCCTCTTCTAGCGGGTGTTGGGGGCAGTACTTC.

To note about this clonotype: A much bigger clone sits one base away, suggesting this may be a read error. The chain employs TRBV6-2 or TRBV6-3 and TRBJ2-2; no definite D call. Trimming removed 2 bases at V and 2 bases at J, with 9 bases between. The germline V gene encodes CDR1 MNHEY and CDR2 SVGEGT. The CDR3 has 15 amino acids. The CDR3 region has the DNA TGTGCCAGCAGTTACGCGTGCAGAAACACCGGGGAGCTGTTTTTT. Protein: CASSYACRNTGELFF.

Points on this clonotype: This may come from a read error, since a much larger clone is one base off. This rearrangement joins TRBV12-3 or TRBV12-4 to TRBJ2-5, with 10 bases matching TRBD2. This CDR3 is built from 16 residues. The J segment lost 3 bases and the V segment lost 6 bases, leaving 10 bases of the junction unmatched. CDR3 sequence: CASSTISGRTEETQYF. Written as DNA, the CDR3 is TGTGCCAGCAGCACGATTAGCGGGAGGACCGAAGAGACCCAGTACTTC.

This clonotype was found once. No conserved phenylalanine or tryptophan is present at the end of the CDR3, so a read error is the likely explanation. The rearrangement joins TRBV20-1 to TRBJ1-4, with unresolved D. V lost 1 base, J lost 8 bases, and 11 bases lay in between. The CDR3 sequence is 13 residues long. Germline assignment: CDR1 DFQATT and CDR2 SNEGSKA (reference sequence). The CDR3 nucleotides read TGCAGTGCTAGAGCGCGGAAGGAAGAAAAACTGTTTCTT. It encodes CSARARKEEKLFL.

This clonotype was counted ten times or more. This chain uses TRBV11-2 with TRBJ2-5; unclear D gene. Germline assignment: CDR1 SGHAT and CDR2 FQNNGV. V lost 4 bases and J lost 4, with 4 bases in between. The CDR3 runs to 11 residues. CDR3 bases: TGTGCCAGCAGCTGGAGAGAGACCCAGTACTTC. Protein sequence: CASSWRETQYF.

The chain joins TRBV5-6 to TRBJ1-2; D unresolved. Germline-derived CDR1 and CDR2 are SGHDT and YYEEEE. The CDR3 is 14 residues long. Trimming cost V 6 bases and J 1 base, with 13 bases left between them. CDR3 sequence: CASNFRTGNYGYTF. The CDR3 bases are TGTGCCAGCAACTTCCGGACGGGTAACTATGGCTACACCTTC.